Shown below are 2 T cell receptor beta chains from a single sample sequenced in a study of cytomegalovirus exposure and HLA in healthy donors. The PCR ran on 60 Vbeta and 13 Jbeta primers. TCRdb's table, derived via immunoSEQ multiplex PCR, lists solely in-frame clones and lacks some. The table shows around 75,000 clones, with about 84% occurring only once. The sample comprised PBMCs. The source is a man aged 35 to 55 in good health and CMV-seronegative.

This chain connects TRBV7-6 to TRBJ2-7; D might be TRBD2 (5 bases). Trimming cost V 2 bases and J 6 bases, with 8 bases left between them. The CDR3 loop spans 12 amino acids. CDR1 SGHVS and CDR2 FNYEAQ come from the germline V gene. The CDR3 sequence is CASSLPGSEQYF. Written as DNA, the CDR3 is TGTGCCAGCAGCTTACCGGGGAGCGAGCAGTACTTC.

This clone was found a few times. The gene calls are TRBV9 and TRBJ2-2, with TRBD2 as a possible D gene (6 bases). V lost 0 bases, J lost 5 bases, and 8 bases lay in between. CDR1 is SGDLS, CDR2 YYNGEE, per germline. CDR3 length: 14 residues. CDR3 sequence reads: CASSVGAGTGELFF. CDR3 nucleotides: TGTGCCAGCAGCGTAGGGGCGGGGACCGGGGAGCTGTTTTTT.